This T cell receptor (beta chain) was recovered during a study of tumor-infiltrating lymphocytes in primary liver carcinoma. As for the study in general: Patients were men and women aged 30 to 69 years.

Study observations and caveats: Tumor region pairs outstripped tumor-adjacent and tumor-blood pairs in overlap.

CDR1 and CDR2 from the germline V gene are MNHNS and SASEGT. The CDR3 has 17 amino acids. The template, approximately 500 ng total RNA, yielded TCR beta cDNA made with a constant-region primer. Construction of TCR beta libraries relied on three successive nested multiplex PCR rounds employing slightly modified ARM-PCR. TRBV1-TRBV30 forward primers and a C-beta reverse primer were used in the first two PCR rounds, which each ran for about 9 cycles. TCRdb itself ran the multiplex PCR reads through MiXCR, one entry per CDR3 protein. The table shows about 48,000 distinct CDR3 sequences, with about three quarters occurring only once. RNA and DNA were co-extracted from approximately 20-30 mg of unsorted bulk tissue. Five distinct regions per tumor were sampled. More than 75% viable tumor cells made up every tumor sample. As concerns this clonotype: Its matching antigen is unknown. A read error may account for a junction end that differs from germline.

The sample taken for sequencing was liver tumor tissue from sampling region 3. Noted subset: tumor region T3, left-lateral pole. This receptor was obtained from a man between 40 and 49 years old with primary liver carcinoma and hepatitis B virus infection. The chain joins TRBV6-1 to TRBJ2-5, with a tentative D call TRBD2 (6 bases). The CDR3 sequence: CVSSASTGVYRQETQYF. The CDR3 bases are TGTGTCAGCAGCGCTAGCACGGGGGTATACCGCCAAGAGACCCAGTACTTC.